These T cell receptor beta chains were read from a single sample in a study of T cell responses to AZD1222 COVID-19 vaccine. The table came from immunoSEQ multiplex PCR; TCRdb's copy has only in-frame clones and leaves some out. The sample lists around 78,000 clones, approximately 88% seen once, with more than 4.5% in the top ten. The input for sequencing was peripheral blood, taken on day 0 of MenACWY control vaccination. These TCRs come from an adult in good health. The CDR3 runs from the conserved cysteine through the conserved F or W. D genes are given only for firm matches. Not every row has a clone size; where given, it reads once, few, many or a size class.

CDR3 length	V gene	clone size	D gene	J gene	CDR3 protein	CDR3 DNA
14	TRBV7-2	NA	NA	TRBJ1-4	CASSSDRFNEKLFF	TGTGCCAGCAGCTCGGACAGATTTAATGAAAAACTGTTTTTT
18	TRBV10-3	NA	NA	TRBJ2-2	CAITKTGRGNKNTGELFF	TGTGCCATCACTAAGACAGGGCGGGGGAATAAAAACACCGGGGAGCTGTTTTTT
13	TRBV6-5	NA	NA	TRBJ1-5	CASRRQSNQPQHF	TGTGCCAGCAGACGACAGAGCAATCAGCCCCAGCATTTT
14	TRBV6-2/TRBV6-3	NA	NA	TRBJ1-2	CASSYSGRGYGYTF	TGTGCCAGCAGTTACTCAGGCAGAGGATATGGCTACACCTTC
15	TRBV4-2	NA	NA	TRBJ1-2	CASSQEPQANYGYTF	TGTGCCAGCAGCCAAGAACCACAGGCTAACTATGGCTACACCTTC
15	TRBV9	NA	TRBD1	TRBJ1-6	CASSASTGNNSPLHF	TGTGCCAGCAGCGCCTCGACAGGGAATAATTCACCCCTCCACTTT
13	TRBV5-5	NA	NA	TRBJ1-1	CASSLGSSLEAFF	TGTGCCAGCAGCTTGGGTAGCAGCCTCGAAGCTTTCTTT
13	TRBV28	few	NA	TRBJ1-1	CASTPREPRGAFF	TGTGCCAGCACACCTAGGGAGCCCCGGGGAGCTTTCTTT
15	TRBV5-6	NA	NA	TRBJ1-5	CASSLGWGSGQPQHF	TGTGCCAGCAGCTTGGGGTGGGGTAGTGGTCAGCCCCAGCATTTT
17	TRBV18	once	NA	TRBJ1-3	CASSPPGQKISGNTIYF	TGTGCCAGCTCACCACCGGGGCAGAAGATCTCTGGAAACACCATATATTTT
14	TRBV6-2/TRBV6-3	NA	TRBD1	TRBJ2-7	CASSYSQGVYEQYF	TGTGCCAGCAGTTACTCGCAGGGGGTGTACGAGCAGTACTTC
14	TRBV5-1	NA	NA	TRBJ1-1	CASSLGSMNTEAFF	TGCGCCAGCAGCTTGGGGAGCATGAACACTGAAGCTTTCTTT
15	TRBV28	NA	TRBD1	TRBJ1-6	CASSFGGQDNSPLHF	TGTGCCAGCAGTTTCGGAGGACAGGATAATTCACCCCTCCACTTT
15	TRBV19	NA	NA	TRBJ1-1	CASSIDQGRGTEAFF	TGTGCCAGTAGTATAGATCAGGGTAGGGGCACTGAAGCTTTCTTT
15	TRBV3-1/TRBV3-2	once	TRBD1	TRBJ1-2	CASSPPDRANYGYTF	TGTGCCAGCAGCCCCCCGGACAGGGCCAACTATGGCTACACCTTC
15	TRBV6-2/TRBV6-3	NA	NA	TRBJ1-2	CASSYPGNRAGGYTF	TGTGCCAGCAGTTACCCGGGGAACAGGGCTGGGGGCTACACCTTC
13	TRBV7-2	NA	NA	TRBJ1-5	CASSEGIGQPQHF	TGTGCCAGCAGCGAGGGGATCGGTCAGCCCCAGCATTTT
16	TRBV5-1	once	TRBD2	TRBJ2-5	CASSFGLAGAQETQYF	TGCGCCAGCAGCTTTGGGCTAGCGGGGGCTCAAGAGACCCAGTACTTC
15	TRBV7-2	NA	NA	TRBJ1-6	CASSLSLSYNSPLHF	TGTGCCAGCAGCTTAAGCCTCTCCTATAATTCACCCCTCCACTTT
12	TRBV30	few	NA	TRBJ1-1	CAWEEGNTEAFF	TGTGCCTGGGAGGAGGGGAACACTGAAGCTTTCTTT
12	TRBV7-9	NA	NA	TRBJ2-7	CASSLVGYEQYF	TGTGCCAGCAGCTTAGTGGGATACGAGCAGTACTTC
14	TRBV13	NA	TRBD1	TRBJ1-1	CASSSDRVTTEAFF	TGTGCCAGCAGCTCCGACAGGGTGACCACTGAAGCTTTCTTT